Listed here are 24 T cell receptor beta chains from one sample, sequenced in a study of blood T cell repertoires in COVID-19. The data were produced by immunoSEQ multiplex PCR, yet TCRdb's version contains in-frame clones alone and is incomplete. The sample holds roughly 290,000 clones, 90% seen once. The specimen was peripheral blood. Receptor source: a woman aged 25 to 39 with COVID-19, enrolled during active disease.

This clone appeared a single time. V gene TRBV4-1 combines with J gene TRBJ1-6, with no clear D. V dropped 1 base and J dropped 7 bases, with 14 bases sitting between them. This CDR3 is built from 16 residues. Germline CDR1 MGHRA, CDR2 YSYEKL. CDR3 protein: CASSQALSSLNSPLHF. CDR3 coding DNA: TGCGCCAGCAGCCAAGCTCTTAGCAGTTTGAATTCACCCCTCCACTTT.

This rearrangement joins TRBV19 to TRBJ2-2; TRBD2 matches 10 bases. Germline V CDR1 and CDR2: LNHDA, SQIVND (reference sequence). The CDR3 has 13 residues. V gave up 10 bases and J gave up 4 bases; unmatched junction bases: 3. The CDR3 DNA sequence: TGTGCCACTAAGCGGGAGGGCACCGGGGAGCTGTTTTTT. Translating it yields CATKREGTGELFF.

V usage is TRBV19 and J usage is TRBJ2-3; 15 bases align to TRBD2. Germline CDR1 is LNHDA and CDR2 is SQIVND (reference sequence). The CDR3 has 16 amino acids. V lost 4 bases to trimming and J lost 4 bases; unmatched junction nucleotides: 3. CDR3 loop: CASSTRTSGRADTQYF. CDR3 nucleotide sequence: TGTGCCAGTAGTACGAGGACTAGCGGGAGGGCAGATACGCAGTATTTT.

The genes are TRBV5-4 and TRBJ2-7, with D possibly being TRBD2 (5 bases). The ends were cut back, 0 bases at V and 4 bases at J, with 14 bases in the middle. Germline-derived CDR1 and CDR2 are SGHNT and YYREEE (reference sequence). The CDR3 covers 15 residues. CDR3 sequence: CASSLEAGRAYEQYF. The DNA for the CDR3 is TGTGCCAGCAGCTTGGAGGCCGGGCGGGCGTACGAGCAGTACTTC.

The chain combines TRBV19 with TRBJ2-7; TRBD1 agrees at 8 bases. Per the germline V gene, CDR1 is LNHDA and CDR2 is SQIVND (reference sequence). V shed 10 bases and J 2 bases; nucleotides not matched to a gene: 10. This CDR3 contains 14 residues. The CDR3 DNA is TGTGCCATTCTGTTCCGGGACAGGCCCTACGAGCAGTACTTC. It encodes CAILFRDRPYEQYF.

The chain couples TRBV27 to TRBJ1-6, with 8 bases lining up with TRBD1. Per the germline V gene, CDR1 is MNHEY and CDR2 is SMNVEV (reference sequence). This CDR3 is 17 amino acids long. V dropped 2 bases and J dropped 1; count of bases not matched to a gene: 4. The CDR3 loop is CASSLQGARSYNSPLHF. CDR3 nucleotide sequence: TGTGCCAGCAGTTTACAGGGGGCGCGGTCCTATAATTCACCCCTCCACTTT.

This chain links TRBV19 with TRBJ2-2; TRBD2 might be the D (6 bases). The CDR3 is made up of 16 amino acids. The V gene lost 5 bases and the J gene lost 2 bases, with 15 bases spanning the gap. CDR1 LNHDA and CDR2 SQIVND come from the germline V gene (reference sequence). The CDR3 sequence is CASSPASVFNTGELFF. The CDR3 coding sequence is TGTGCCAGTAGTCCTGCTAGCGTCTTCAACACCGGGGAGCTGTTTTTT. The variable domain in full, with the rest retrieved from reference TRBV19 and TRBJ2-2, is DGGITQSPKYLFRKEGQNVTLSCEQNLNHDAMYWYRQDPGQGLRLIYYSQIVNDFQKGDIAEGYSVSREKKESFPLTVTSAQKNPTAFYLCASSPASVFNTGELFFGEGSRLTVL.

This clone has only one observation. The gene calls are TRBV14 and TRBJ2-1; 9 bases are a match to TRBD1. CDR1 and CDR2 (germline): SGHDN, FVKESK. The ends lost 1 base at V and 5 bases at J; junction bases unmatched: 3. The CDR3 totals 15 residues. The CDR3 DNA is TGTGCCAGCAGCCAAGTGGGACAGGGAAACAATGAGCAGTTCTTC. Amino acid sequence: CASSQVGQGNNEQFF.

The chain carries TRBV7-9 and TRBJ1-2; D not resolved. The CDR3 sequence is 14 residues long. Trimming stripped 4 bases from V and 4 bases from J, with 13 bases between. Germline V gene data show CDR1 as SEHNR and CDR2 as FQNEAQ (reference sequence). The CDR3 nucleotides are TGTGCCAGCAGCTCTCCGGGTCACCTCTATGGCTACACCTTC. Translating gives CASSSPGHLYGYTF.

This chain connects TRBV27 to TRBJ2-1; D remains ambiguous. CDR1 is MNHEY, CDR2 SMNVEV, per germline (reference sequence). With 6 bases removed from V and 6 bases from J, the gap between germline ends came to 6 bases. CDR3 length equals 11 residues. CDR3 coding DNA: TGTGCCAGCAGCCAGGCCAATGAGCAGTTCTTC. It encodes CASSQANEQFF.

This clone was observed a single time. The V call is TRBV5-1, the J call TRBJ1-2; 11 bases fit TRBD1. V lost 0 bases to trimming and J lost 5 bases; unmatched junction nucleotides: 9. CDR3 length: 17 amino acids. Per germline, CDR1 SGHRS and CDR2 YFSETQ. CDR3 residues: CASSLVLLRDRGYGYTF. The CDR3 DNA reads TGCGCCAGCAGCTTGGTATTGCTCCGGGACAGGGGGTATGGCTACACCTTC.

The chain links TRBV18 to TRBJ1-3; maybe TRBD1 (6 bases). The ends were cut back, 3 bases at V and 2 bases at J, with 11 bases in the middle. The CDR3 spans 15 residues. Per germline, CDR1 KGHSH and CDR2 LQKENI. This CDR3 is CASSPRDIAGNTIYF. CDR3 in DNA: TGTGCCAGCTCACCCCGGGACATTGCTGGAAACACCATATATTTT.

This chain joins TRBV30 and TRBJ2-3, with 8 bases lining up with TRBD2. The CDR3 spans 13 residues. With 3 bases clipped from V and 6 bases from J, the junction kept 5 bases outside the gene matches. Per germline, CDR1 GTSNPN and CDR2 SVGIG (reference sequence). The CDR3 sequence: CAWSPGGADTQYF. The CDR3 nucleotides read TGTGCCTGGAGCCCGGGAGGGGCGGATACGCAGTATTTT.

CDR3 DNA: TGTGCTAGTGGTTTGTGGGCGGCGGGTGAGCAGTTCTTC. It yields the protein CASGLWAAGEQFF. V gene TRBV12-5 combines with J gene TRBJ2-1; D is perhaps TRBD2 (5 bases). The V gene's germline CDR1 is LGHNT and CDR2 FRNRAP. The CDR3 covers 13 residues. With 2 bases removed from V and 9 bases from J, the gap between germline ends came to 11 bases.

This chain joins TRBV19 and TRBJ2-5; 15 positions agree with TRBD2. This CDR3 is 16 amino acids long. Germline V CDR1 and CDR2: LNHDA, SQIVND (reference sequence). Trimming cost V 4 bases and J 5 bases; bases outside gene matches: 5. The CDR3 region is CASSTQGLAGGETQYF. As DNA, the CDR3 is TGTGCCAGTAGTACCCAAGGACTAGCGGGAGGGGAGACCCAGTACTTC.

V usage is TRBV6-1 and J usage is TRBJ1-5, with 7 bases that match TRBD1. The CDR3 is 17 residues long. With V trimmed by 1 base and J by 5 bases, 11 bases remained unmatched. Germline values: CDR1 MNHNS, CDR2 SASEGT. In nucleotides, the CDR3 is TGTGCCAGCAGTGAAGAGGCAGGGGGTAAGTGGTATCAGCCCCAGCATTTT. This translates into CASSEEAGGKWYQPQHF.

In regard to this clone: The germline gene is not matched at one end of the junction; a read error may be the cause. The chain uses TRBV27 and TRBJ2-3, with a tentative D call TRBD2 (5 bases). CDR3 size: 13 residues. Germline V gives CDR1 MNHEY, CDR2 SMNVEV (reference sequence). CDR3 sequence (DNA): TGTGCCAGCAGTTTGACTAACACAAATACGCAGTATTTT. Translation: CASSLTNTNTQYF.

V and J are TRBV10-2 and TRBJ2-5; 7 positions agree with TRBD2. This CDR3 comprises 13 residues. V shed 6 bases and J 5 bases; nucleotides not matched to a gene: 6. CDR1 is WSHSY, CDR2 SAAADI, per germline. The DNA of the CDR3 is TGCGCCAGCAGCGAGACTAGCCGGGAGACCCAGTACTTC. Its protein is CASSETSRETQYF.

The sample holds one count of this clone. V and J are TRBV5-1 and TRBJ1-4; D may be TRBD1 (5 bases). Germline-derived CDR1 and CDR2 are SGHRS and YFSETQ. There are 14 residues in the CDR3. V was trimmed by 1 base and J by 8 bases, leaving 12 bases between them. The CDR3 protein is CASSLRAGHEKLFF. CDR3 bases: TGCGCCAGCAGCTTGAGGGCAGGGCACGAAAAACTGTTTTTT.

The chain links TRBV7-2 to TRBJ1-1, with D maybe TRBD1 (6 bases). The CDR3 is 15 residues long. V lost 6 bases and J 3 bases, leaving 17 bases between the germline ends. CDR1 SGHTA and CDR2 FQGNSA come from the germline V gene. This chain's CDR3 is CASRPRTGTDTEAFF. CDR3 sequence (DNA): TGTGCCAGCAGGCCTCGTACAGGGACGGACACTGAAGCTTTCTTT.

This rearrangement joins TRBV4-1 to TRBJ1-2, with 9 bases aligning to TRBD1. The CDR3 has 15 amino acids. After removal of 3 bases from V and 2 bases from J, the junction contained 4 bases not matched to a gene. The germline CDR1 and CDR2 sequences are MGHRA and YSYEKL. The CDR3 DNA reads TGCGCCAGCAGCCACAGACAGGGGGGAAACTATGGCTACACCTTC. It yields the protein CASSHRQGGNYGYTF.

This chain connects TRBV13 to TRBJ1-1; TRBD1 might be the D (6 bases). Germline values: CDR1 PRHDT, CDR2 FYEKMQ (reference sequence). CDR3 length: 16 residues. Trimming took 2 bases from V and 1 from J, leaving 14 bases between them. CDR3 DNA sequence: TGTGCCAGCAGCTTACTGGGGACAAAGAGGAACACTGAAGCTTTCTTT. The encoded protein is CASSLLGTKRNTEAFF.

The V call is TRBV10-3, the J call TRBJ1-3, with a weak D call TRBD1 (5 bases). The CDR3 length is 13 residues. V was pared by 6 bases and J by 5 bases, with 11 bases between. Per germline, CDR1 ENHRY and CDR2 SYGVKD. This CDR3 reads CAIRGEGRNTIYF. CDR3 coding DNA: TGTGCCATCAGGGGGGAGGGCCGAAACACCATATATTTT.

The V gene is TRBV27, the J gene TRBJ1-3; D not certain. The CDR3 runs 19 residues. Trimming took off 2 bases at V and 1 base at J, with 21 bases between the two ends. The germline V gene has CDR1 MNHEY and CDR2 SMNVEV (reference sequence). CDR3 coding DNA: TGTGCCAGCAGTTTACTTCAGTCACCCACCGTGTCATCTGGAAACACCATATATTTT. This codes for CASSLLQSPTVSSGNTIYF.